The 21 T cell receptor beta chains presented below share a single source sample, sequenced in a study of OX40 agonist ivuxolimab in advanced cancers. Sequencing was performed with immunoSEQ multiplex PCR; in TCRdb, only in-frame clones are kept and a portion is missing. Seen here are 7,000 to 9,500 clones, about 90% observed once, and the top ten hold 11%. Sequenced material: CD4+ or CD8+ T cells sorted from blood, taken in a trial of the OX40 agonist ivuxolimab. These receptors all stem from an adult with an advanced solid tumor such as melanoma, head and neck, liver or kidney cancer.

The chain links TRBV4-1 to TRBJ2-5; TRBD1 matches at 7 bases. The germline V gene has CDR1 MGHRA and CDR2 YSYEKL. V lost 0 bases, J lost 4 bases, and 2 bases stayed unmatched. The length of the CDR3 is 14 residues. CDR3 in amino acids: CASSQETGPETQYF. In DNA form, the CDR3 reads TGCGCCAGCAGCCAAGAGACAGGGCCAGAGACCCAGTACTTC.

The rearrangement links TRBV6-1 to TRBJ1-3; D is unclear. Germline CDR1 MNHNS, CDR2 SASEGT. The CDR3 has 12 residues. V gave up 2 bases and J gave up 8 bases, with 7 bases separating them. The CDR3 loop reads CASSELGDTIYF. CDR3 nucleotides: TGTGCCAGCAGTGAACTTGGGGACACCATATATTTT.

This chain connects TRBV9 to TRBJ2-7; 7 positions agree with TRBD1. From germline, CDR1 is SGDLS and CDR2 YYNGEE. This CDR3 spans 16 amino acids. V was pared by 4 bases and J by 2 bases, with 12 bases of the junction left unmatched. Written as DNA, the CDR3 is TGTGCCAGCAGCCCTCCGTATGTGACAGGGCCCTACGAGCAGTACTTC. Amino acid sequence: CASSPPYVTGPYEQYF.

The chain is built from TRBV7-9 and TRBJ1-1, with D possibly being TRBD1 (5 bases). There are 14 residues in the CDR3. The germline gives CDR1 SEHNR, CDR2 FQNEAQ (reference sequence). Trimming pared 0 bases from V and 3 bases from J, leaving 8 bases between. The CDR3 is CASSLAQGHTEAFF. The CDR3 bases are TGTGCCAGCAGCTTAGCGCAGGGCCACACTGAAGCTTTCTTT.

This clone has a single count. The V gene is TRBV5-6, the J gene TRBJ2-3; 8 bases are shared with TRBD2. The V and J ends lost 2 bases and 1 base, in that order; junction bases with no gene match: 9. The CDR3 is 17 amino acids. The germline V gene encodes CDR1 SGHDT and CDR2 YYEEEE. As DNA, the CDR3 is TGTGCCAGCAGCTTTATAGCGGGGATAGGACGCACAGATACGCAGTATTTT. It specifies CASSFIAGIGRTDTQYF.

The chain is built from TRBV7-2 and TRBJ1-6; possible D gene TRBD1, 5 bases. Trimming removed 0 bases from V and 2 bases from J, with 14 bases in between. This CDR3 has 18 amino acids. In germline, CDR1 is SGHTA, CDR2 FQGNSA. The CDR3 loop reads CASSLAPGTETYNSPLHF. The CDR3, as DNA: TGTGCCAGCAGCTTAGCGCCCGGGACGGAGACCTATAATTCACCCCTCCACTTT.

This chain joins TRBV5-6 and TRBJ1-1; D is uncertain. The CDR3 has 14 amino acids. Germline V gene data show CDR1 as SGHDT and CDR2 as YYEEEE. Between the trimmed V and J ends, which lost 0 bases and 7 bases, there was a span of 13 bases. The CDR3 loop reads CASSLVNVGGEAFF. As DNA, the CDR3 is TGTGCCAGCAGCTTGGTAAACGTGGGAGGTGAAGCTTTCTTT.

The chain recombines TRBV2 with TRBJ2-3; the D gene is possibly TRBD2 (5 bases). Germline V gene data show CDR1 as SNHLY and CDR2 as FYNNEI. The CDR3 length is 17 residues. V was cut by 3 bases and J by 0 bases, with 16 bases left in between. CDR3 sequence reads: CASSDPVRGRSTDTQYF. The CDR3 coding sequence is TGTGCCAGCAGTGACCCGGTCCGAGGGCGCAGCACAGATACGCAGTATTTT.

The chain joins TRBV5-5 to TRBJ2-7; a weak D match, TRBD2 (5 bases). The germline V gene encodes CDR1 SGHKS and CDR2 YYEKEE (reference sequence). The CDR3 spans 14 residues. V lost 0 bases and J 4 bases, leaving 11 bases between the germline ends. CDR3 sequence reads: CASSLGTQAYEQYF. CDR3 nucleotides: TGTGCCAGCAGCTTGGGGACTCAGGCGTACGAGCAGTACTTC. Variable domain in full (rest from reference TRBV5-5 and TRBJ2-7): DAGVTQSPTHLIKTRGQQVTLRCSPISGHKSVSWYQQVLGQGPQFIFQYYEKEERGRGNFPDRFSARQFPNYSSELNVNALLLGDSALYLCASSLGTQAYEQYFGPGTRLTVT.

The V and J genes are TRBV19 and TRBJ2-7; 13 positions agree with TRBD2. The CDR3 extends over 15 amino acids. V shed 6 bases, J shed 4 bases, and the junction held 6 bases outside the gene matches. Germline-derived CDR1 and CDR2 are LNHDA and SQIVND (reference sequence). The CDR3 DNA is TGTGCCAGTAGCCCTCGGACTAGCGGGGGTTACGAGCAGTACTTC. Amino acids: CASSPRTSGGYEQYF.

The chain links TRBV11-3 to TRBJ2-4; D possibly matches TRBD1 or TRBD2 (6 bases each). Germline CDR1 is SGHNT and CDR2 is YENEEA. The CDR3 extends over 17 amino acids. Trimming pared 0 bases from V and 1 base from J, leaving 13 bases between. This CDR3 reads CASSLEGWGAAKNIQYF. DNA for the CDR3: TGTGCCAGCAGCTTAGAGGGCTGGGGGGCTGCCAAAAACATTCAGTACTTC. Supplemented by reference TRBV11-3 and TRBJ2-4, the full variable domain reads EAGVVQSPRYKIIEKKQPVAFWCNPISGHNTLYWYLQNLGQGPELLIRYENEEAVDDSQLPKDRFSAERLKGVDSTLKIQPAELGDSAVYLCASSLEGWGAAKNIQYFGAGTRLSVL.

The V call is TRBV4-1, the J call TRBJ1-2; maybe TRBD1 (6 bases). The CDR3 length is 17 residues. Germline CDR1 reads MGHRA; CDR2 reads YSYEKL. The V gene lost 0 bases and the J gene lost 5 bases, with 19 bases spanning the gap. The CDR3 spells CASSQEFPRDTLYGYTF. CDR3 DNA sequence: TGCGCCAGCAGCCAAGAGTTCCCCCGGGACACCTTATATGGCTACACCTTC.

This rearrangement joins TRBV11-2 to TRBJ1-2; no clear D gene. Trimming removed 1 base from V and 8 bases from J, with 8 bases in between. In germline, CDR1 is SGHAT, CDR2 FQNNGV. The CDR3 has 12 residues. This CDR3 reads CASSLGLEGYTF. The CDR3 coding sequence is TGTGCCAGCAGCTTAGGTCTGGAGGGCTACACCTTC.

The chain carries TRBV29-1 and TRBJ1-1; possible D gene TRBD1, 5 bases. With 8 bases removed from V and 3 bases from J, the gap between germline ends came to 13 bases. Germline V gene sequence: CDR1 SQVTM, CDR2 ANQGSEA. CDR3 length: 12 amino acids. CDR3 protein: CSPGGGDTEAFF. As DNA, the CDR3 is TGCAGCCCCGGGGGGGGGGACACTGAAGCTTTCTTT.

J is TRBJ2-3 and V is TRBV9, with unresolved D. The V gene lost 1 base and the J gene lost 2 bases, with 5 bases spanning the gap. CDR3 length equals 13 residues. Germline V gene sequence: CDR1 SGDLS, CDR2 YYNGEE. This CDR3 reads CASSVLTTDTQYF. CDR3 sequence (DNA): TGTGCCAGCAGCGTATTAACCACAGATACGCAGTATTTT.

The chain is built from TRBV7-3 and TRBJ1-5; D call uncertain. Germline V gives CDR1 SGHTA, CDR2 FQGTGA. Trimming shortened V by 2 bases and J by 1 base, and 9 bases separated the two germline ends. The CDR3 length is 15 residues. The CDR3 region has the DNA TGTGCCAGCAGCTTATCAATGGCGAGCAATCAGCCCCAGCATTTT. Its protein is CASSLSMASNQPQHF.

This chain uses TRBV25-1 with TRBJ2-7; possibly TRBD2 for D (6 bases). Trimming took off 7 bases at V and 7 bases at J, with 17 bases between the two ends. The CDR3 consists of 13 residues. Germline values: CDR1 MGHDK, CDR2 SYGVNS. The CDR3 DNA is TGTGCCAGCACCCCCAGTAGCGCGGGGGAGCAGTACTTC. It specifies CASTPSSAGEQYF.

This clone appeared a single time. The rearrangement uses TRBV9 and TRBJ1-6; 7 positions agree with TRBD1. The germline V gene encodes CDR1 SGDLS and CDR2 YYNGEE. V lost 4 bases to trimming and J lost 3 bases; unmatched junction nucleotides: 10. The CDR3 is 17 amino acids. CDR3 bases: TGTGCCAGCAGCCTCACCGGGACAGCTGACTATAATTCACCCCTCCACTTT. It translates to CASSLTGTADYNSPLHF.

This clone is medium-sized by share. The gene calls are TRBV5-8 and TRBJ2-7; 8 bases fit TRBD1. The germline V gene encodes CDR1 SGHTS and CDR2 YDEGEE. CDR3 length equals 14 residues. Losses at the gene ends were 2 bases for V and 5 bases for J; bases not matched to a gene: 6. DNA for the CDR3: TGTGCCAGCAGCTTCCGGACAGGGCAAGACGAGCAGTACTTC. Translated: CASSFRTGQDEQYF.

The chain uses TRBV5-6 and TRBJ1-3, with D possibly matching TRBD1 (5 bases). Trimming stripped 4 bases from V and 3 bases from J, with 20 bases between. CDR1 is SGHDT and CDR2 is YYEEEE in the germline V gene. This CDR3 comprises 17 residues. The CDR3 sequence: CASSHVRGAAIGNTIYF. CDR3 DNA sequence: TGTGCCAGCAGCCACGTTCGAGGGGCAGCCATTGGAAACACCATATATTTT.

The genes are TRBV7-8 and TRBJ1-2; D gene ambiguous. From germline, CDR1 is SGHVS and CDR2 FQNEAQ. The ends were cut back, 0 bases at V and 13 bases at J, with 12 bases in the middle. The CDR3 sequence is 12 residues long. The CDR3, as DNA: TGTGCCAGCAGCTTAGCTGCGACGGAGTCCACCTTC. This translates into CASSLAATESTF.